This T cell receptor beta chain comes out of a study of cytomegalovirus exposure and HLA in healthy donors. Study-wide results and limits: Later analysis found that TCR beta chains associated with HLA were more clonally expanded than other, equally common chains. The records held CMV serostatus as the only immune exposure information. An analysis done earlier found most TCR beta V segments productive about 90% or about 30% of the time.

Looked up from germline, CDR1 is MNHNS and CDR2 is SASEGT. The CDR3 totals 16 residues. The PCR made use of 60 Vbeta and 13 Jbeta primers. Authors' methods: Roughly 80 million unique TCR beta chains, 9.5 million to 14 million shared, were counted in a later analysis. Generated by immunoSEQ multiplex PCR, the TCRdb table keeps only in-frame clones and is missing some. V and J calls and clone size are those listed in that table; D and trimming were worked out from the DNA. This table holds roughly 130,000 clones, around 80% found once. This clone was seen more than once but under ten times. No antigen is known for it.

Input material: PBMCs. The chain links TRBV6-1 to TRBJ2-5, with D perhaps TRBD2 (7 bases). The closer fit of TRBJ2-7 to the DNA end suggests the J call may be wrong. This receptor was obtained from a man aged 50 to 59 in good health and CMV-seronegative. CDR3 amino acids: CASSEASGGGLYEQYF. Here the CDR3 DNA reads TGTGCCAGCAGTGAAGCGAGTGGCGGGGGCCTTTACGAGCAGTACTTC.